The 25 T cell receptor beta chains in this list originate from one sample, sequenced in a study of shared clonotypes between healthy human individuals. Data came from immunoSEQ multiplex PCR; TCRdb stores just in-frame clones and leaves some out. The sample has approximately 2.4 million clones; approximately 96% are singletons. The sequenced material came from naive CD4+ T cells sorted from blood. Sample subset: CD45RA+ positively selected. The receptors derive from a man aged 18 to 30 in good health.

The rearrangement links TRBV10-3 to TRBJ1-2, with TRBD1 as a possible D gene (6 bases). Germline CDR1 ENHRY, CDR2 SYGVKD. CDR3 length equals 14 residues. V shed 3 bases and J shed 5 bases, with 13 bases lying between them. The CDR3 bases are TGTGCCATCAGTGATACCGGGACAAAGTATGGCTACACCTTC. Its translation is CAISDTGTKYGYTF.

The V gene is TRBV27, the J gene TRBJ2-7; TRBD1 matches 7 bases. The CDR3 is 14 amino acids. CDR1 and CDR2 (germline): MNHEY, SMNVEV (reference sequence). V dropped 3 bases and J dropped 0; count of bases not matched to a gene: 2. CDR3 loop: CASSFNRGSYEQYF. Here the CDR3 DNA reads TGTGCCAGCAGTTTTAACAGGGGCTCCTACGAGCAGTACTTC.

The V and J genes are TRBV7-9 and TRBJ1-1; a possible D gene is TRBD1 (6 bases). CDR1 and CDR2 (germline): SEHNR, FQNEAQ (reference sequence). This CDR3 has 15 residues. Between the trimmed V and J ends, which lost 3 bases and 3 bases, there was a span of 14 bases. The CDR3, as DNA: TGTGCCAGCAGCTTTATGGGGGGGCCGGACACTGAAGCTTTCTTT. It yields the protein CASSFMGGPDTEAFF.

V and J are TRBV15 and TRBJ2-3; possibly TRBD2 for D (5 bases). The CDR3 runs to 14 residues. The germline V gene has CDR1 LNHNV and CDR2 YYDKDF (reference sequence). V was clipped by 8 bases and J by 0 bases, with 12 bases between them. The CDR3 nucleotides read TGTGCCACCCGGAGCGGTTTTAGCACAGATACGCAGTATTTT. This encodes CATRSGFSTDTQYF.

The rearrangement uses TRBV18 and TRBJ2-1; 7 positions match TRBD1. This CDR3 is built from 16 residues. Per the germline V gene, CDR1 is KGHSH and CDR2 is LQKENI. With 0 bases clipped from V and 4 bases from J, the junction kept 6 bases outside the gene matches. The CDR3 DNA reads TGTGCCAGCTCACCACCAGGGGGCTCCCCGTACAATGAGCAGTTCTTC. This encodes CASSPPGGSPYNEQFF.

The chain joins TRBV9 to TRBJ1-2; D may be TRBD1 (6 bases). V shed 2 bases and J shed 8 bases, with 16 bases lying between them. The germline V gene encodes CDR1 SGDLS and CDR2 YYNGEE. The CDR3 is 14 residues long. CDR3 DNA sequence: TGTGCCAGCAGCGTCAGAGGGCAGGGACACGGCTACACCTTC. Protein: CASSVRGQGHGYTF.

J is TRBJ1-5 and V is TRBV5-6; D may be TRBD1 (6 bases). Germline V lookup: CDR1 SGHDT, CDR2 YYEEEE. V was cut by 1 base and J by 4 bases, with 12 bases left in between. The CDR3 is 15 residues long. CDR3 sequence: CASSLRWQGNQPQHF. The CDR3 coding sequence is TGTGCCAGCAGCTTGAGGTGGCAGGGGAATCAGCCCCAGCATTTT.

As to this clone: This specimen includes other DNA sequences encoding the same CDR3. The rearrangement links TRBV5-1 to TRBJ2-1; TRBD2 agrees at 14 bases. Looked up from germline, CDR1 is SGHRS and CDR2 is YFSETQ. The CDR3 runs 15 residues. J lost 3 bases, V lost 4 bases, and 0 bases had no gene match. The CDR3 here is CASSGTSGSYNEQFF. The CDR3 DNA sequence: TGCGCCAGCAGCGGGACTAGCGGGAGCTACAATGAGCAGTTCTTC.

A remark on this clone: The same CDR3 arises from other DNA sequences in this sample as well. The genes are TRBV5-1 and TRBJ2-3; 7 bases align to TRBD1. There are 14 residues in the CDR3. V gave up 4 bases and J gave up 1 base; unmatched junction bases: 3. Looked up from germline, CDR1 is SGHRS and CDR2 is YFSETQ. CDR3 residues: CASSIGQGTDTQYF. DNA for the CDR3: TGCGCCAGCAGCATCGGACAGGGCACAGATACGCAGTATTTT.

The chain combines TRBV18 with TRBJ2-7; D might be TRBD2 (6 bases). V was clipped by 0 bases and J by 3 bases, with 9 bases between them. The CDR3 covers 14 residues. CDR1 is KGHSH, CDR2 LQKENI, per germline. This CDR3 reads CASSPPMRDYEQYF. In DNA, the CDR3 is TGTGCCAGCTCACCACCTATGCGGGACTACGAGCAGTACTTC. The complete variable domain, with remaining parts taken from reference TRBV18 and TRBJ2-7, reads NAGVMQNPRHLVRRRGQEARLRCSPMKGHSHVYWYRQLPEEGLKFMVYLQKENIIDESGMPKERFSAEFPKEGPSILRIQQVVRGDSAAYFCASSPPMRDYEQYFGPGTRLTVT.

CDR3 sequence (DNA): TGCGCCAGCAGCCCCTCCGGGGAGACCCAGTACTTC. This translates into CASSPSGETQYF. This chain links TRBV5-1 with TRBJ2-5; D gene unclear. The CDR3 runs to 12 residues. V was cut by 4 bases and J by 5 bases, with 9 bases left in between. Germline assignment: CDR1 SGHRS and CDR2 YFSETQ.

The chain carries TRBV7-9 and TRBJ2-1, with D perhaps given as TRBD1 or TRBD2 (7 bases each). Germline lookup yields CDR1 SEHNR and CDR2 FQNEAQ (reference sequence). This CDR3 comprises 16 residues. The ends were cut back, 5 bases at V and 3 bases at J, with 17 bases in the middle. Here the CDR3 reads CASSPRGLAVYNEQFF. Written as DNA, the CDR3 is TGTGCCAGCAGCCCTAGGGGGCTAGCGGTCTACAATGAGCAGTTCTTC.

The chain recombines TRBV11-2 with TRBJ2-1; D is undetermined. V lost 2 bases and J lost 12, with 14 bases in between. This CDR3 has 13 residues. From germline, CDR1 is SGHAT and CDR2 FQNNGV. CDR3 residues: CASSLLSRDSQFF. The DNA for the CDR3 is TGTGCCAGCAGCTTATTGAGCCGTGACTCGCAGTTCTTC.

This chain uses TRBV9 with TRBJ2-3, with 9 bases lining up with TRBD2. Looked up from germline, CDR1 is SGDLS and CDR2 is YYNGEE. V lost 2 bases, J lost 3 bases, and 7 bases stayed unmatched. The CDR3 extends over 16 amino acids. CDR3 sequence (DNA): TGTGCCAGCAGCGTTGATAGCGGGGGCCTAACAGATACGCAGTATTTT. It encodes CASSVDSGGLTDTQYF.

This sequence joins TRBV5-1 and TRBJ2-1; weak D call: TRBD2 (6 bases). Germline CDR1 reads SGHRS; CDR2 reads YFSETQ. The CDR3 totals 16 residues. Trimming took 5 bases from V and 0 from J, leaving 15 bases between them. The CDR3 here is CASSPGGLTSYNEQFF. The CDR3 DNA follows: TGCGCCAGCAGTCCCGGGGGTCTCACCTCCTACAATGAGCAGTTCTTC. Full variable domain (outside the CDR3, taken from reference TRBV5-1 and TRBJ2-1): KAGVTQTPRYLIKTRGQQVTLSCSPISGHRSVSWYQQTPGQGLQFLFEYFSETQRNKGNFPGRFSGRQFSNSRSEMNVSTLELGDSALYLCASSPGGLTSYNEQFFGPGTRLTVL.

The chain is built from TRBV7-9 and TRBJ2-5; a possible D gene is TRBD2 (5 bases). V was trimmed by 6 bases and J by 4 bases, leaving 12 bases between them. CDR1 SEHNR and CDR2 FQNEAQ come from the germline V gene (reference sequence). The CDR3 length is 13 residues. CDR3 loop: CASSSGGRETQYF. The CDR3 nucleotides read TGTGCCAGCAGTTCTGGAGGTCGAGAGACCCAGTACTTC. Using reference TRBV7-9 and TRBJ2-5 for the parts outside the CDR3, the full variable domain is DTGVSQNPRHKITKRGQNVTFRCDPISEHNRLYWYRQTLGQGPEFLTYFQNEAQLEKSRLLSDRFSAERPKGSFSTLEIQRTEQGDSAMYLCASSSGGRETQYFGPGTRLLVL.

The gene calls are TRBV6-5 and TRBJ1-6; D is uncertain. CDR1 and CDR2 from the germline V gene are MNHEY and SVGAGI. This CDR3 region has 14 residues. V was pared by 8 bases and J by 6 bases, with 14 bases between. The CDR3 coding sequence is TGTGCCAGCCCGCTTGGAGTTTTTAATTCACCCCTCCACTTT. The encoded protein is CASPLGVFNSPLHF.

In regard to this clone: The sample has other DNA sequences that encode this CDR3 too. CDR3 protein: CASSLDRSNTGELFF. In DNA form, the CDR3 reads TGCGCCAGCAGCTTGGATCGGTCGAACACCGGGGAGCTGTTTTTT. The chain employs TRBV5-1 and TRBJ2-2; D uncertain. This CDR3 has 15 residues. V lost 0 bases, J lost 0 bases, and 6 bases lay in between. Germline V lookup: CDR1 SGHRS, CDR2 YFSETQ.

The V call is TRBV6-6, the J call TRBJ2-7, with D tentatively TRBD1 (5 bases). The V end lost 7 bases, the J end lost 6 bases, and 16 bases lay between the germline ends. Germline V gene sequence: CDR1 MNHNY, CDR2 SVGAGI (reference sequence). The CDR3 is made up of 13 amino acids. This CDR3 is CASTHTGHSEQYF. CDR3 nucleotides: TGTGCCAGCACCCACACCGGACATTCCGAGCAGTACTTC.

Note on this clone: This sample includes further DNA sequences coding for the same CDR3. The chain uses TRBV5-1 and TRBJ2-5; the D is unclear. Germline CDR1 reads SGHRS; CDR2 reads YFSETQ. The CDR3 extends over 13 amino acids. The V end lost 3 bases, the J end lost 1 base, and 7 bases lay between the germline ends. CDR3 loop: CASSSGPQETQYF. CDR3 in DNA: TGCGCCAGCAGCTCCGGCCCCCAAGAGACCCAGTACTTC.

This rearrangement joins TRBV6-5 to TRBJ1-2, with TRBD1 matching over 7 bases. The CDR3 totals 11 residues. The ends lost 6 bases at V and 7 bases at J; junction bases unmatched: 2. Germline V gene data show CDR1 as MNHEY and CDR2 as SVGAGI. The CDR3 coding sequence is TGTGCCAGCAGGGACAGGAGTGGCTACACCTTC. Translating gives CASRDRSGYTF.

This chain uses TRBV30 with TRBJ1-2, with a weak D call TRBD1 (6 bases). V was trimmed by 1 base and J by 2 bases, leaving 14 bases between them. This CDR3 comprises 15 residues. Looked up from germline, CDR1 is GTSNPN and CDR2 is SVGIG (reference sequence). The CDR3: CAWSARGRGNYGYTF. The CDR3 DNA reads TGTGCCTGGAGTGCCCGGGGAAGGGGGAACTATGGCTACACCTTC.

In this sample, this clone turned up a few times. This chain links TRBV19 with TRBJ1-3; 7 bases map to TRBD1. The CDR3 covers 15 residues. V was clipped by 4 bases and J by 0 bases; unmatched bases: 3. Germline V CDR1 and CDR2: LNHDA, SQIVND (reference sequence). This CDR3 reads CASSKGQYSGNTIYF. The CDR3 DNA reads TGTGCCAGTAGTAAGGGACAGTACTCTGGAAACACCATATATTTT.

The chain has TRBV30 and TRBJ2-3; D gene unclear. The V and J ends lost 1 base and 2 bases respectively, with 7 bases between them. This CDR3 comprises 13 residues. Germline V CDR1 and CDR2: GTSNPN, SVGIG (reference sequence). The CDR3 nucleotides are TGTGCCTGGAGTGCTGGGCCCACAGATACGCAGTATTTT. Translation gives CAWSAGPTDTQYF.

This chain joins TRBV7-2 and TRBJ2-5; D is unresolved. CDR3 size: 14 residues. The V gene's germline CDR1 is SGHTA and CDR2 FQGNSA. Trimming took 6 bases from V and 0 from J, leaving 11 bases between them. The CDR3 reads CASSTTVYQETQYF. The DNA for the CDR3 is TGTGCCAGCAGTACAACAGTGTACCAAGAGACCCAGTACTTC.